Presented here are 30 T cell receptor beta chains from one specimen sequenced in a study of shared clonotypes between healthy human individuals. The method was immunoSEQ multiplex PCR; TCRdb's version includes in-frame clones alone and lacks a portion of them. Among 2 million to 2.5 million clones, around 93% were seen once, and the ten largest hold about 1.5%. CD45RO-negative, CCR7-positively selected cells formed the naive CD8 fraction, excluding terminally differentiated effector memory CD45RA+ cells. What was sequenced was naive CD8+ T cells from PBMCs. The source of these receptors is a man aged 18 to 29 in good health. Some clones in this sample may be carry-over from other donors' samples.

This clone occurred once. V and J are TRBV11-2 and TRBJ2-7; D is possibly TRBD2 (5 bases). V lost 4 bases to trimming and J lost 9 bases, with 16 bases between them. CDR1 is SGHAT, CDR2 FQNNGV, per germline. CDR3 length: 13 amino acids. CDR3 amino acids: CASSSPMTRGQYF. DNA for the CDR3: TGTGCCAGCAGCTCTCCAATGACCCGGGGGCAGTACTTC.

The chain is built from TRBV4-3 and TRBJ1-2; TRBD1 agrees at 7 bases. V lost 1 base to trimming and J lost 7 bases; unmatched junction nucleotides: 9. This CDR3 contains 15 residues. Germline V gene sequence: CDR1 LGHNA, CDR2 YSLEER. CDR3 DNA: TGCGCCAGCAGCCAAGTTTATCCAGGGGGTGGTGGCTACACCTTC. Its protein is CASSQVYPGGGGYTF.

This rearrangement joins TRBV9 to TRBJ1-1; D is uncertain. The CDR3 runs 13 residues. V lost 3 bases to trimming and J lost 8 bases, with 14 bases between them. Germline values: CDR1 SGDLS, CDR2 YYNGEE. CDR3 in amino acids: CASSAQNLGEAFF. CDR3 nucleotides: TGTGCCAGCAGCGCACAGAATCTAGGGGAAGCTTTCTTT.

This sequence joins TRBV2 and TRBJ2-3, with D perhaps given as TRBD1 or TRBD2 (5 bases each). The germline V gene has CDR1 SNHLY and CDR2 FYNNEI. V lost 8 bases and J 2 bases, leaving 20 bases between the germline ends. The CDR3 contains 16 residues. CDR3 nucleotide sequence: TGTGCCAGCGACCTAAACCGGGACCTCGCCACAGATACGCAGTATTTT. Protein: CASDLNRDLATDTQYF.

J is TRBJ1-3 and V is TRBV11-2; unclear D gene. The CDR3 is 17 amino acids. Germline CDR1 is SGHAT and CDR2 is FQNNGV. V was clipped by 5 bases and J by 3 bases, with 20 bases between them. The CDR3 region is CASSPGVQFRGGNTIYF. The DNA of the CDR3 is TGTGCCAGCAGCCCTGGTGTGCAGTTCCGCGGTGGAAACACCATATATTTT.

This chain connects TRBV9 to TRBJ2-7; D is uncertain. The CDR3 is 14 amino acids. V was cut by 4 bases and J by 2 bases, with 13 bases left in between. Germline CDR1 is SGDLS and CDR2 is YYNGEE. CDR3 in amino acids: CASSPSDIPYEQYF. The CDR3 DNA is TGTGCCAGCAGCCCGTCCGACATTCCCTACGAGCAGTACTTC.

The chain combines TRBV9 with TRBJ2-7, with 12 nucleotides matching TRBD2. The CDR3 is made up of 18 amino acids. V shed 0 bases and J 1 base; nucleotides not matched to a gene: 8. Germline values: CDR1 SGDLS, CDR2 YYNGEE. The CDR3 DNA reads as TGTGCCAGCAGCGTAGAGGCTAGCGGGAGGGCCCCTTCCTACGAGCAGTACTTC. It is translated as CASSVEASGRAPSYEQYF.

This sequence joins TRBV27 and TRBJ2-3; no firm D call. V dropped 3 bases and J dropped 0 bases, with 4 bases sitting between them. CDR3 length: 13 residues. Germline values: CDR1 MNHEY, CDR2 SMNVEV (reference sequence). The CDR3 DNA reads TGTGCCAGCAGTTTTGTCAGCACAGATACGCAGTATTTT. Protein: CASSFVSTDTQYF.

The chain joins TRBV13 to TRBJ2-2, with D possibly matching TRBD1 (6 bases). CDR1 is PRHDT and CDR2 is FYEKMQ in the germline V gene (reference sequence). V lost 6 bases, J lost 3 bases, and 23 bases lay in between. The CDR3 is 18 residues long. In nucleotides, the CDR3 is TGTGCCAGCAGGGCCCGGTTGGACAGCCGACTTTACACCGGGGAGCTGTTTTTT. This gives the protein CASRARLDSRLYTGELFF.

The chain is built from TRBV7-9 and TRBJ2-3; the match to TRBD2 covers 7 bases. Trimming took 7 bases from V and 1 from J; bases not matched to a gene: 5. There are 14 residues in the CDR3. Per the germline V gene, CDR1 is SEHNR and CDR2 is FQNEAQ (reference sequence). The CDR3 bases are TGTGCCAGCACGCGACTAGCCGGCACAGATACGCAGTATTTT. Translated: CASTRLAGTDTQYF.

This clone was counted between two and nine times. V and J are TRBV28 and TRBJ1-5; no reliable D call. The V gene's germline CDR1 is MDHEN and CDR2 SYDVKM. This CDR3 region has 14 residues. The V end lost 7 bases, the J end lost 4 bases, and 14 bases lay between the germline ends. The CDR3, as DNA: TGTGCCAGCACCCGAAGAGGGTTTAATCAGCCCCAGCATTTT. Translated: CASTRRGFNQPQHF.

The V call is TRBV5-8, the J call TRBJ2-1, with D uncertain. CDR3 length: 10 residues. Germline CDR1 reads SGHTS; CDR2 reads YDEGEE. Trimming removed 3 bases at V and 13 bases at J, with 8 bases between. The CDR3 loop reads CASSSTDQFF. The CDR3 coding sequence is TGTGCCAGCAGCTCGACGGACCAGTTCTTC.

In the case of this clone: The identical CDR3 is also encoded by other nucleotide sequences in the sample. The rearrangement uses TRBV19 and TRBJ1-5; unclear D gene. This CDR3 region has 15 residues. Between the trimmed V and J ends, which lost 2 bases and 0 bases, there was a span of 8 bases. The germline V gene has CDR1 LNHDA and CDR2 SQIVND (reference sequence). The CDR3 DNA reads TGTGCCAGTAGTATATCCGGAGATAGCAATCAGCCCCAGCATTTT. Its protein is CASSISGDSNQPQHF.

The chain links TRBV4-1 to TRBJ1-5; a possible D gene is TRBD1 (6 bases). Trimming left V 4 bases short and J 5 bases short, with 18 bases between. There are 16 residues in the CDR3. The germline CDR1 and CDR2 sequences are MGHRA and YSYEKL. CDR3 in DNA: TGCGCCAGCAGCCGAATCCAACAGGGAGGAGATCAGCCCCAGCATTTT. Protein: CASSRIQQGGDQPQHF.

The J gene is TRBJ2-5, the V gene TRBV27; 7 bases match TRBD2. CDR1 is MNHEY and CDR2 is SMNVEV in the germline V gene (reference sequence). The V segment lost 5 bases and the J segment 5 bases; nucleotides outside the gene matches: 14. The CDR3 runs to 16 residues. The CDR3 coding sequence is TGTGCCAGCAGTCCGGGGGTCCCCGCGGGAGAGGAGACCCAGTACTTC. Translating it yields CASSPGVPAGEETQYF.

V and J are TRBV10-3 and TRBJ2-7; 10 nucleotides align to TRBD1. Germline V gene lookup returns CDR1 ENHRY and CDR2 SYGVKD. J gave up 4 bases and V 1 base, and 4 bases lay outside the gene matches. The length of the CDR3 is 15 residues. For the CDR3, the DNA is TGTGCCATCAGTGAGTACCGGGACAGGGGTTACGAGCAGTACTTC. Translated: CAISEYRDRGYEQYF.

This sequence joins TRBV7-9 and TRBJ2-1, with D maybe TRBD2 (6 bases). The germline CDR1 and CDR2 sequences are SEHNR and FQNEAQ (reference sequence). Trimming removed 4 bases from V and 8 bases from J, with 24 bases in between. The CDR3 is 17 amino acids. The CDR3 loop is CASSSSWGGPGDYEQFF. CDR3 in DNA: TGTGCCAGCAGCTCCTCCTGGGGAGGCCCCGGAGATTATGAGCAGTTCTTC.

The genes are TRBV10-2 and TRBJ2-1; unclear D gene. The germline V gene has CDR1 WSHSY and CDR2 SAAADI. This CDR3 is built from 14 residues. V lost 3 bases, J lost 6 bases, and 12 bases lay in between. The CDR3 DNA is TGCGCCAGCAGTGACCGAATGGACCGCAATGAGCAGTTCTTC. It specifies CASSDRMDRNEQFF.

CDR3 region: CASSVSHRGNTEAFF. The CDR3 nucleotides are TGTGCCAGCAGCGTGTCCCACAGGGGGAACACTGAAGCTTTCTTT. The rearrangement joins TRBV9 to TRBJ1-1, with 7 bases lining up with TRBD1. The J segment lost 1 base and the V segment lost 2 bases, leaving 5 bases of the junction unmatched. The CDR3 is made up of 15 amino acids. Germline V gives CDR1 SGDLS, CDR2 YYNGEE.

This chain uses TRBV4-3 with TRBJ1-1; tentative D call: TRBD1 (5 bases). V lost 4 bases and J lost 5, with 11 bases in between. The CDR3 totals 13 residues. Germline-derived CDR1 and CDR2 are LGHNA and YSLEER. CDR3 sequence: CASSPVRGTEAFF. Written as DNA, the CDR3 is TGCGCCAGCAGCCCTGTCCGGGGGACTGAAGCTTTCTTT.

Here the CDR3 reads CASSGQGGTISSNQPQHF. As DNA, the CDR3 is TGTGCCAGCAGCGGACAGGGGGGAACTATATCGAGCAATCAGCCCCAGCATTTT. V is TRBV21-1 and J is TRBJ1-5; TRBD1, as called in the table, went unchecked against the DNA. TRBV21-1 has pseudogene status. The CDR3 totals 18 residues.

The rearrangement uses TRBV7-9 and TRBJ1-1; TRBD1 matches 7 bases. The CDR3 is 13 residues long. Germline-derived CDR1 and CDR2 are SEHNR and FQNEAQ (reference sequence). Unmatched junction bases numbered 9, after V lost 4 bases and J lost 10 bases. DNA for the CDR3: TGTGCCAGCAGCTCCCGGGACAGCGAAGGAGCTTTCTTT. It yields the protein CASSSRDSEGAFF. Looking up the rest from reference TRBV7-9 and TRBJ1-1 gives the full variable domain: DTGVSQNPRHKITKRGQNVTFRCDPISEHNRLYWYRQTLGQGPEFLTYFQNEAQLEKSRLLSDRFSAERPKGSFSTLEIQRTEQGDSAMYLCASSSRDSEGAFFGQGTRLTVV.

This clone turned up a few times. The chain employs TRBV18 and TRBJ1-1, with D possibly TRBD1 on 5 matching bases. The CDR3 extends over 15 amino acids. Between the trimmed V and J ends, which lost 3 bases and 1 base, there was a span of 12 bases. Germline lookup yields CDR1 KGHSH and CDR2 LQKENI. The CDR3 region is CASSPVPGWNTEAFF. CDR3 nucleotide sequence: TGTGCCAGCTCACCCGTTCCAGGGTGGAACACTGAAGCTTTCTTT.

This chain links TRBV5-8 with TRBJ2-5, with D perhaps TRBD2 (6 bases). Looked up from germline, CDR1 is SGHTS and CDR2 is YDEGEE. There are 14 residues in the CDR3. V was cut by 7 bases and J by 2 bases, with 15 bases left in between. CDR3: CASRGRGGQETQYF. As DNA, the CDR3 is TGTGCCAGCCGCGGGCGTGGGGGGCAAGAGACCCAGTACTTC. The full variable domain, completed using reference TRBV5-8 and TRBJ2-5, is EAGVTQSPTHLIKTRGQQATLRCSPISGHTSVYWYQQALGLGLQFLLWYDEGEERNRGNFPPRFSGRQFPNYSSELNVNALELEDSALYLCASRGRGGQETQYFGPGTRLLVL.

This chain connects TRBV5-1 to TRBJ2-1; 11 bases align to TRBD1. V was clipped by 4 bases and J by 8 bases; unmatched bases: 5. The CDR3 extends over 14 amino acids. CDR1 SGHRS and CDR2 YFSETQ come from the germline V gene. In nucleotides, the CDR3 is TGCGCCAGCAGCCTGGACAGGGGGCTTGATGAGCAGTTCTTC. It codes for CASSLDRGLDEQFF.

The rearrangement joins TRBV27 to TRBJ1-4, with D possibly being TRBD1 (5 bases). Germline V gene lookup returns CDR1 MNHEY and CDR2 SMNVEV (reference sequence). This CDR3 is built from 20 residues. V shed 5 bases and J shed 1 base, with 26 bases lying between them. The CDR3 loop is CASSLTTRGGVVQTNEKLFF. The CDR3 DNA follows: TGTGCCAGCAGTCTCACAACAAGGGGAGGGGTGGTCCAAACTAATGAAAAACTGTTTTTT.

The chain links TRBV25-1 to TRBJ2-7; D may correspond to TRBD1 or TRBD2 (6 bases each). Trimming removed 5 bases at V and 4 bases at J, with 18 bases between. The CDR3 is made up of 15 amino acids. Germline V CDR1 and CDR2: MGHDK, SYGVNS. The CDR3 sequence: CASSPPSGARYEQYF. CDR3 nucleotides: TGTGCCAGCAGTCCACCCTCGGGGGCGCGGTACGAGCAGTACTTC.

The CDR3 reads CASSPRPYSGNTIYF. As DNA, the CDR3 is TGTGCCAGCAGCCCCAGGCCCTACTCTGGAAACACCATATATTTT. The chain is built from TRBV6-1 and TRBJ1-3; D is uncertain. V shed 6 bases and J shed 0 bases, with 12 bases lying between them. Germline V gene data show CDR1 as MNHNS and CDR2 as SASEGT. The CDR3 sequence is 15 residues long.

This clone was observed once. This chain joins TRBV6-6 and TRBJ2-1; 11 bases are shared with TRBD2. The germline V gene encodes CDR1 MNHNY and CDR2 SVGAGI (reference sequence). This CDR3 is built from 15 residues. Trimming at V came to 0 bases and at J to 7 bases, leaving 2 bases not matched to a gene. CDR3 region: CASSYSRTSGNEQFF. In DNA, the CDR3 is TGTGCCAGCAGTTACTCCCGGACTAGCGGGAATGAGCAGTTCTTC.

V gene TRBV28 combines with J gene TRBJ2-2, with a weak D call TRBD2 (6 bases). Germline values: CDR1 MDHEN, CDR2 SYDVKM. The CDR3 totals 16 residues. Trimming took off 4 bases at V and 4 bases at J, with 16 bases between the two ends. CDR3 in amino acids: CASSSSWGEVTGELFF. Here the CDR3 DNA reads TGTGCCAGCAGTTCCAGTTGGGGGGAAGTCACCGGGGAGCTGTTTTTT.